This T cell receptor (beta chain) emerged from a study of blood T cell repertoires in COVID-19. Overall study context: Acute-phase and convalescent COVID-19 samples originated in the United States, Italy and Spain.

Only in-frame clones appear in the TCRdb table, and some are missing; sequencing was by immunoSEQ multiplex PCR. This table has some 150,000 clones, approximately 87% appearing once. The germline gives CDR1 LNHDA, CDR2 SQIVND (reference sequence). The ends were cut back, 8 bases at V and 3 bases at J, with 22 bases in the middle. The CDR3 is made up of 16 amino acids. Sequenced: PBMCs or T cells enriched from blood (not recorded which). V and J are TRBV19 and TRBJ1-1, with unresolved D. This receptor was obtained from a woman between 45 and 60 years old who had recovered from COVID-19. CDR3 bases: TGTGCCAGTGGTGACCCTCGCCGAACGGAGGACACTGAAGCTTTCTTT. Translating gives CASGDPRRTEDTEAFF.